This T cell receptor beta chain is drawn from a study of cytomegalovirus exposure and HLA in healthy donors. Study details: The same platform was used for the 130 or so validation repertoires as for the 650 to 700 first-cohort repertoires, as reported in a later analysis. Broader study findings: Cytomegalovirus status was reportedly diagnosed by the classifier with high specificity and sensitivity. The tendency of first-cohort TCR clusters to co-occur in the roughly 130 validation repertoires emerged from a later analysis.

Worth noting for this clone: Its specificity is unknown.

Generated by immunoSEQ multiplex PCR, the TCRdb table keeps only in-frame clones and is missing some. The sample has about 180,000 clones; around nine tenths are singletons. The germline V gene encodes CDR1 SGDLS and CDR2 YYNGEE. This CDR3 spans 16 amino acids. V trimming: 6 bases; J trimming: 0 bases; junction bases outside the gene matches: 10. The receptor comes from a man younger than 35 in good health and CMV-seropositive. The sample taken for sequencing was PBMCs. The chain recombines TRBV9 with TRBJ2-3, with 7 positions matching TRBD1. The CDR3 here is CASTPGQSDSTDTQYF. CDR3 sequence (DNA): TGTGCCAGCACCCCGGGACAGAGCGATAGCACAGATACGCAGTATTTT.